This T cell receptor (beta chain) was sequenced during a study of CD8 T cells in ankylosing spondylitis. Whole-study findings and limits: Within matched ankylosing spondylitis synovial fluid, disease-linked clones were reportedly significantly enriched. It appeared that ankylosing spondylitis blood was characterized by a TCR beta motif of seven or eight highly homologous variants.

CDR1 is LGHDT, CDR2 YNNKEL, per germline (reference sequence). V lost 0 bases and J 0 bases, leaving 15 bases between the germline ends. The CDR3 contains 18 residues. Turning to this clonotype: What it recognizes is unknown.

Libraries for TCR beta were made by quantitative 5'-RACE with molecular barcodes. TCRdb re-derived calls from the 5' RACE reads in MiXCR, one entry per CDR3 protein. The table lists more than 600,000 distinct CDR3 sequences, 19% of them singletons. This sequence was found in a male donor with ankylosing spondylitis. The chain combines TRBV3-1 with TRBJ2-1; tentatively, D is TRBD2 (6 bases). The sequenced material came from blood, either unsorted or a sorted T cell fraction (not recorded which). The CDR3 DNA follows: TGTGCCAGCAGCCAAGACGCGGGACCACCTCACTCCTACAATGAGCAGTTCTTC. Residues: CASSQDAGPPHSYNEQFF.